The next 14 T cell receptor beta chains were all read from a single sample in a study of CD4+ T cells in melanoma (dated by TCRdb to the early 2020s). The library was prepared using the immunoSEQ multiplex PCR assay. TCRdb retrieved this table from immuneACCESS and kept in-frame rearrangements only. Not all clones are present; in checked studies, unresolved V genes account for under half, and no reason is known for the remainder. The table for this sample lists approximately 9,900 clones; 69% of them were counted only once. Roughly a fifth of the sample comes from the top ten. The sequenced sample was peripheral blood. The receptors come from a human donor with melanoma.

By its share, this clone is medium-sized. The chain employs TRBV5-1 and TRBJ2-7, with 12 bases that match TRBD2. The V segment lost 4 bases and the J segment 0 bases; nucleotides outside the gene matches: 11. There are 18 residues in the CDR3. CDR1 is SGHRS, CDR2 YFSETQ, per germline. The CDR3, as DNA: TGCGCCAGCAGCCCAACATTAGGACTAGCGGGGTTCTCCTACGAGCAGTACTTC. It yields the protein CASSPTLGLAGFSYEQYF.

V is TRBV7-8 and J is TRBJ1-5, with TRBD1 as a possible D gene (6 bases). V lost 5 bases and J 5 bases, leaving 13 bases between the germline ends. The CDR3 sequence is 14 residues long. The germline CDR1 and CDR2 sequences are SGHVS and FQNEAQ. CDR3 bases: TGTGCCAGCAGCGATAGACCAGGGGATCAGCCCCAGCATTTT. The encoded protein is CASSDRPGDQPQHF.

This clone is judged medium-sized (0.01 to 0.1%). This chain joins TRBV4-3 and TRBJ1-4; possible D gene TRBD1, 5 bases. CDR3 size: 15 residues. V shed 0 bases and J shed 6 bases, with 11 bases lying between them. In germline, CDR1 is LGHNA, CDR2 YSLEER. The CDR3 spells CASSQDGGRYEKLFF. DNA of the CDR3: TGCGCCAGCAGCCAAGATGGGGGGAGGTATGAAAAACTGTTTTTT.

The V call is TRBV7-9, the J call TRBJ2-5; 7 bases line up with TRBD2. V lost 2 bases and J lost 3; bases outside the gene matches: 6. Germline V gene lookup returns CDR1 SEHNR and CDR2 FQNEAQ (reference sequence). The CDR3 extends over 15 amino acids. CDR3 DNA: TGTGCCAGCAGCTTAAGGGTTCTAGCGGAAGAGACCCAGTACTTC. Encoded protein: CASSLRVLAEETQYF.

The CDR3 reads CASSAQQDTGELFF. The CDR3 bases are TGCGCCAGCAGTGCTCAACAGGACACCGGGGAGCTGTTTTTT. This chain joins TRBV10-2 and TRBJ2-2; perhaps TRBD1 as D (5 bases). The length of the CDR3 is 14 residues. CDR1 is WSHSY, CDR2 SAAADI, per germline. V was pared by 4 bases and J by 3 bases, with 9 bases between.

As concerns this clone: Other DNA variants within this sample encode the same CDR3. V usage is TRBV11-2 and J usage is TRBJ2-3, with D unclear. Germline V gene lookup returns CDR1 SGHAT and CDR2 FQNNGV. The CDR3 is 11 residues long. V was clipped by 5 bases and J by 2 bases, with 2 bases between them. Written as DNA, the CDR3 is TGTGCCAGCAGCCACACAGATACGCAGTATTTT. It translates to CASSHTDTQYF.

J is TRBJ2-4 and V is TRBV7-2; D tentatively fits TRBD1 or TRBD2 (5 bases each). V shed 5 bases and J shed 5 bases, with 10 bases lying between them. CDR1 and CDR2 from the germline V gene are SGHTA and FQGNSA. This CDR3 spans 13 amino acids. Here the CDR3 DNA reads TGTGCCAGCAGCCCAGGGACGGAAAACATTCAGTACTTC. This gives the protein CASSPGTENIQYF.

This clone was counted a single time. This rearrangement joins TRBV5-6 to TRBJ1-2; TRBD1 matches 10 bases. V lost 2 bases and J lost 8; bases outside the gene matches: 3. CDR3 size: 13 residues. Germline CDR1 SGHDT, CDR2 YYEEEE. The CDR3 spells CASSLWTGGGYTF. The DNA of the CDR3 is TGTGCCAGCAGCTTATGGACAGGGGGAGGCTACACCTTC. Full variable domain (missing parts from reference TRBV5-6 and TRBJ1-2): DAGVTQSPTHLIKTRGQQVTLRCSPKSGHDTVSWYQQALGQGPQFIFQYYEEEERQRGNFPDRFSGHQFPNYSSELNVNALLLGDSALYLCASSLWTGGGYTFGSGTRLTVV.

The chain uses TRBV2 and TRBJ1-3; D gene unclear. V lost 3 bases, J lost 4 bases, and 13 bases lay in between. This CDR3 is 15 amino acids long. Germline CDR1 SNHLY, CDR2 FYNNEI. As DNA, the CDR3 is TGTGCCAGCAGTGAGGACGGGGTTTCGGGAAACACCATATATTTT. Its translation: CASSEDGVSGNTIYF.

This clone occurred once. V is TRBV27 and J is TRBJ1-1; 8 bases are shared with TRBD1. J was trimmed by 5 bases and V by 6 bases; bases with no gene match: 8. In germline, CDR1 is MNHEY, CDR2 SMNVEV (reference sequence). The CDR3 spans 14 residues. The CDR3 nucleotides read TGTGCCAGCAGGCGCAGGGGGCTGAGGACTGAAGCTTTCTTT. Translation gives CASRRRGLRTEAFF.

This clone counts as hyperexpanded. The V call is TRBV7-9, the J call TRBJ1-2; TRBD1 aligns across 9 bases. CDR1 SEHNR and CDR2 FQNEAQ come from the germline V gene (reference sequence). The CDR3 sequence is 13 residues long. The trim removed 3 bases at V and 7 bases at J, leaving 3 bases unmatched. Written as DNA, the CDR3 is TGTGCCAGCAGCTTGGGGACAGGGAGTGGCTACACCTTC. Translation: CASSLGTGSGYTF.

The chain links TRBV5-1 to TRBJ2-1; D assignment may be TRBD1 or TRBD2 (6 bases each). The CDR3 length is 16 residues. V lost 6 bases and J 9 bases, leaving 25 bases between the germline ends. CDR1 is SGHRS, CDR2 YFSETQ, per germline. For the CDR3, the DNA is TGCGCCAGCACTAAACAGGGAGGTCATGTTAGGGCTGAGCAGTTCTTC. Protein: CASTKQGGHVRAEQFF.

The genes are TRBV13 and TRBJ2-7; tentative D call: TRBD1 (6 bases). Germline CDR1 reads PRHDT; CDR2 reads FYEKMQ (reference sequence). The CDR3 spans 12 residues. Trimming stripped 5 bases from V and 4 bases from J, with 9 bases between. CDR3 region: CASSPQGYEQYF. In nucleotides, the CDR3 is TGTGCCAGCAGCCCTCAGGGGTACGAGCAGTACTTC.

The CDR3 region is CASSYERENTEAFF. CDR3 DNA: TGTGCCAGCAGTTACGAGAGGGAGAACACTGAAGCTTTCTTT. This chain uses TRBV6-5 with TRBJ1-1, with unresolved D. V was shortened by 2 bases and J by 1 base, with 8 bases between the two germline ends. This CDR3 is 14 amino acids long. Germline-derived CDR1 and CDR2 are MNHEY and SVGAGI.